This record looks at one T cell receptor beta chain sequence and its context. Its matching antigen is unknown. This record belongs to a study of shared clonotypes between healthy human individuals. General study points: The rarefaction results pointed to incomplete sorted-subset sequencing despite large depth. The study generally estimated greater richness for naive than memory subsets.

Germline V gene sequence: CDR1 SGHVS, CDR2 FNYEAQ. Trimming took 2 bases from V and 4 from J, leaving 14 bases between them. CDR3 length equals 15 residues. Per the study methods: Junction-only immunoSEQ data arrived without quality scores, meaning filtering differed. The repertoire was sequenced with immunoSEQ multiplex PCR; TCRdb's copy has only in-frame clones and lacks some. D and trimming come from the DNA, and the V and J calls and clone size come from that table. The table includes approximately 2,200,000 clones, 85% to 95% detected once. Naive CD8 cells lacked CD45RO and underwent positive selection for CCR7, leaving out terminally differentiated effector memory CD45RA+ cells.

The rearrangement joins TRBV7-6 to TRBJ2-5; D gene ambiguous. Sequenced sample: naive CD8+ T cells from PBMCs. This TCR was recovered from a man younger than 35 in good health. Some clones in this sample may be carry-over from other donors' samples. Here the CDR3 DNA reads TGTGCCAGCAGCTTATTATTCCGAGGCACAGAGACCCAGTACTTC. This translates into CASSLLFRGTETQYF. The full variable domain, with the rest looked up from reference TRBV7-6 and TRBJ2-5, is GAGVSQSPRYKVTKRGQDVALRCDPISGHVSLYWYRQALGQGPEFLTYFNYEAQQDKSGLPNDRFSAERPEGSISTLTIQRTEQRDSAMYRCASSLLFRGTETQYFGPGTRLLVL.